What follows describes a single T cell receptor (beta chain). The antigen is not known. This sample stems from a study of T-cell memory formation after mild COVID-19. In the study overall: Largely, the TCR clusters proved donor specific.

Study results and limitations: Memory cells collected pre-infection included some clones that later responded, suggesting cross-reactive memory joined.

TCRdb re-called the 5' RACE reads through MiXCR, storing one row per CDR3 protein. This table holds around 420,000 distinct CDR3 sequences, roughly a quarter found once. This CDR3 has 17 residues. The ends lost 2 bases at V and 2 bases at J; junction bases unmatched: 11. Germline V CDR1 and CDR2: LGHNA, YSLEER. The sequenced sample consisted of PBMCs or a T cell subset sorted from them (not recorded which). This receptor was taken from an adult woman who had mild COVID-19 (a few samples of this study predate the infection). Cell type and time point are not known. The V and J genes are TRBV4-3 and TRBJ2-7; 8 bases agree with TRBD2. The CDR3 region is CASSQTFGTRPPYEQYF. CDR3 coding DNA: TGCGCCAGCAGCCAAACCTTCGGGACTAGACCTCCCTACGAGCAGTACTTC.